This T cell receptor (beta chain) derives from a study of shared clonotypes between healthy human individuals. CD45RO negativity and positive selection for CCR7 defined naive CD8 cells, a population that excluded terminally differentiated effector memory CD45RA+ cells. Per the germline V gene, CDR1 is WSHSY and CDR2 is SAAADI. The CDR3 is made up of 15 amino acids. The V and J ends lost 3 bases and 0 bases, in that order; junction bases with no gene match: 3. The authors loaded roughly 180 ng DNA, roughly 27,000 T cell genomes, into sorted-subset replicate PCRs. The assay was immunoSEQ multiplex PCR, and TCRdb's table has in-frame clones only and misses some. This sample yields around 2,000,000 clones, of which approximately 94% are seen a single time; around 1.1% belongs to the top ten.

Source material: naive CD8+ T cells sorted from blood. The source is a man in his late teens or twenties in good health. The chain recombines TRBV10-2 with TRBJ2-7; 9 nucleotides match TRBD2. CDR3 sequence reads: CASSDSGGPSYEQYF. The DNA for the CDR3 is TGCGCCAGCAGTGATAGCGGGGGTCCCTCCTACGAGCAGTACTTC.